Below are 8 T cell receptor beta chains sequenced from a single sample in a study of T cells after yellow fever vaccination. TCRdb called the 5' RACE reads again in MiXCR, with one record for every CDR3 protein. Found here are roughly 170,000 distinct CDR3 sequences, approximately 6.2% of them singletons; the top ten hold roughly 3%. The sequences come from CD4+ T cells sorted from PBMCs, collected on the day of the first yellow fever vaccination. The source is a man aged 18 to 29 who received the YFV17D yellow fever vaccine.

This clonotype was detected a few times. This chain connects TRBV18 to TRBJ2-3, with 11 nucleotides matching TRBD2. The CDR3 is 16 residues long. Germline V gene sequence: CDR1 KGHSH, CDR2 LQKENI. V trimming: 3 bases; J trimming: 5 bases; junction bases outside the gene matches: 7. The DNA of the CDR3 is TGTGCCAGCTCACCCCGGGCTAGCGGGGGGATAGATACGCAGTATTTT. Protein: CASSPRASGGIDTQYF.

This clonotype was detected many times. The CDR3 DNA reads as TGCAGTGCCTCGGGGACAGGTCTCTACGAGCAGTACTTC. This translates into CSASGTGLYEQYF. J is TRBJ2-7 and V is TRBV20-1; 8 bases agree with TRBD1. The V segment lost 6 bases and the J segment 3 bases; nucleotides outside the gene matches: 7. The CDR3 consists of 13 residues. The germline gives CDR1 DFQATT, CDR2 SNEGSKA (reference sequence).

This clonotype was recorded many times. This sequence joins TRBV3-1 and TRBJ1-3; D ambiguous. Germline values: CDR1 LGHDT, CDR2 YNNKEL (reference sequence). The CDR3 is 19 amino acids. Trimming took 1 base from V and 0 from J, leaving 19 bases between them. In DNA form, the CDR3 reads TGTGCCAGCAGCCAAGTTATGGGTTCCCCTCTCTTCTCTGGAAACACCATATATTTT. Translation: CASSQVMGSPLFSGNTIYF.

This clonotype was observed many times. The rearrangement links TRBV7-2 to TRBJ1-6; weak D call: TRBD1 (5 bases). Germline CDR1 reads SGHTA; CDR2 reads FQGNSA. V shed 5 bases and J shed 11 bases, with 19 bases lying between them. This CDR3 contains 15 residues. The CDR3 nucleotides read TGTGCCAGCAGCCTAGATTGGGGCAAAAGGGCACCCCTCCACTTT. Translating it yields CASSLDWGKRAPLHF.

This clonotype was counted many times. In DNA form, the CDR3 reads TGTGCCAGCAGCCGTACAGGGGCCATAGAGACCCAGTACTTC. Translation gives CASSRTGAIETQYF. J is TRBJ2-5 and V is TRBV28; 7 nucleotides match TRBD1. With V trimmed by 6 bases and J by 4 bases, 8 bases remained unmatched. Germline-derived CDR1 and CDR2 are MDHEN and SYDVKM. This CDR3 comprises 14 residues.

In this sample, this clonotype turned up many times. The V call is TRBV20-1, the J call TRBJ2-7; D gene ambiguous. The CDR3 length is 13 residues. V lost 3 bases and J 5 bases, leaving 14 bases between the germline ends. Germline lookup yields CDR1 DFQATT and CDR2 SNEGSKA (reference sequence). CDR3: CSARRPQVHEQYF. The CDR3 bases are TGCAGTGCTAGGCGCCCTCAAGTCCACGAGCAGTACTTC.

The gene calls are TRBV4-3 and TRBJ1-5; D remains ambiguous. Between the trimmed V and J ends, which lost 0 bases and 5 bases, there was a span of 8 bases. There are 14 residues in the CDR3. Germline CDR1 LGHNA, CDR2 YSLEER. The CDR3 is CASSQEREYQPQHF. The CDR3 nucleotides are TGCGCCAGCAGCCAAGAGCGGGAATATCAGCCCCAGCATTTT.

This clonotype was observed at least ten times. The rearrangement links TRBV4-3 to TRBJ1-1; no reliable D call. This CDR3 is 13 amino acids long. Trimming left V 0 bases short and J 8 bases short, with 10 bases between. Germline V CDR1 and CDR2: LGHNA, YSLEER. The CDR3 bases are TGCGCCAGCAGCCAAGATATAAGAAGGGAAGCTTTCTTT. This codes for CASSQDIRREAFF.